This record covers a single TCR beta chain. These data belong to a study of blood T cell repertoires in COVID-19. Overall study: Specimens from acute and convalescent COVID-19 originated in the United States, Italy and Spain. The cDNA or gDNA used as material had been derived from T cells, B-cell-depleted T cells, or PBMCs.

Per germline, CDR1 SGHDN and CDR2 FVKESK. V was trimmed by 4 bases and J by 3 bases, leaving 24 bases between them. The CDR3 loop spans 18 amino acids. Original handling: Amplifying reference gene primers gave estimates of nucleated cell counts. The repertoire was sequenced with immunoSEQ multiplex PCR; TCRdb's copy has only in-frame clones and lacks some. That table supplies the V and J calls and clone size; D and trimming were determined from the DNA. This table has over 200,000 clones, around 92% appearing once. This receptor was obtained from a man between 25 and 39 years old with acute or convalescent COVID-19. Material for sequencing was peripheral blood. The chain has TRBV14 and TRBJ1-2; maybe TRBD1 (6 bases). The CDR3 DNA follows: TGTGCCAGCAGCCCCGGGGTCGTGGACAGTAATTTTTACTATGGCTACACCTTC. The encoded protein is CASSPGVVDSNFYYGYTF.